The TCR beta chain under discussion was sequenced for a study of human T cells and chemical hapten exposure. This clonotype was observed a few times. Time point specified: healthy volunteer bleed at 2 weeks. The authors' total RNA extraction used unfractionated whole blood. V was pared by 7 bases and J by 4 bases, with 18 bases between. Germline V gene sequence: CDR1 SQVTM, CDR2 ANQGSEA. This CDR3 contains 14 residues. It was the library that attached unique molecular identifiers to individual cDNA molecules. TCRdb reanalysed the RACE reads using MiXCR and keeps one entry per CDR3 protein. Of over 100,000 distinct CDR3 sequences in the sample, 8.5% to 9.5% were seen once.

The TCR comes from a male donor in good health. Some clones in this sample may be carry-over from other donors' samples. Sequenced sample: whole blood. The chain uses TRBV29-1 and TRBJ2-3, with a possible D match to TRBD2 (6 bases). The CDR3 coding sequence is TGCAGCGCGGGGGAACACCTAGGGCCAGATACGCAGTATTTT. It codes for CSAGEHLGPDTQYF.